This paragraph covers one T cell receptor beta chain sequence. What it recognizes is unknown. The data belong to a study of response to subunit inactivated influenza vaccine. Study-wide results and caveats: New T cells are recruited in small numbers by each seasonal influenza vaccination, according to the authors' suggestion.

TCRdb reprocessed the RT-PCR reads with MiXCR, giving one entry per CDR3 protein. The sample lists about 310,000 distinct CDR3 sequences; around a fifth were seen once. The CDR3 covers 14 residues. V lost 9 bases and J lost 3; bases outside the gene matches: 8. Germline CDR1 is LNHDA and CDR2 is SQIVND (reference sequence). This chain connects TRBV19 to TRBJ1-2; 9 bases map to TRBD1. This TCR derives from a man aged 50 to 69 who received an inactivated influenza vaccine. The material was PBMCs from blood, obtained around 22 months after vaccination. CDR3 nucleotide sequence: TGTGCCAGCAATACAGGGGGCGGGGACTATGGCTACACCTTC. Its translation: CASNTGGGDYGYTF.